Given below is one TCR beta chain in context. Germline V lookup: CDR1 SGHTS, CDR2 YDEGEE. The CDR3 has 15 amino acids. Trimming removed 2 bases at V and 2 bases at J, with 13 bases between. The entry originates in a study of cytomegalovirus exposure and HLA in healthy donors. PCR amplification relied on 60 Vbeta primers (plus 13 Jbeta primers). TCRdb's copy holds only in-frame clones and misses some; the assay was immunoSEQ multiplex PCR. The sample carries some 190,000 clones, over 80% recorded once. Sequenced: PBMCs. This TCR derives from a man aged 40-49 years in good health and CMV-seronegative. The rearrangement uses TRBV5-8 and TRBJ1-2; weak D call: TRBD1 (5 bases). Here the CDR3 reads CASSLKGGTNYGYTF. CDR3 sequence (DNA): TGTGCCAGCAGCTTAAAAGGAGGGACGAACTATGGCTACACCTTC.